The 2 T cell receptor beta chains below were found in one sample sequenced in a study of blood T cell repertoires in COVID-19. Assay: immunoSEQ multiplex PCR; the TCRdb copy retains only in-frame clones and omits some. The sample carries roughly 250,000 clones, 75% to 90% recorded once. Sequencing was performed on peripheral blood. These receptor sequences come from a woman between 40 and 50 years old with acute or convalescent COVID-19.

V and J are TRBV27 and TRBJ1-5; the D gene is possibly TRBD1 (6 bases). Between the trimmed V and J ends, which lost 5 bases and 5 bases, there was a span of 13 bases. Germline lookup yields CDR1 MNHEY and CDR2 SMNVEV (reference sequence). The CDR3 totals 14 residues. In DNA, the CDR3 is TGTGCCAGCAGTCCGACAGGAGACTATCAGCCCCAGCATTTT. Translation gives CASSPTGDYQPQHF.

The V call is TRBV4-2, the J call TRBJ2-3; 8 positions agree with TRBD2. This CDR3 has 18 amino acids. Germline V gene sequence: CDR1 LGHNA, CDR2 YNFKEQ. The ends lost 4 bases at V and 6 bases at J; junction bases unmatched: 18. In DNA form, the CDR3 reads TGTGCCAGCAGCCGCCTTTCCGGGGGGGCTAGCGGTACGGATACGCAGTATTTT. Residues: CASSRLSGGASGTDTQYF.